This paragraph reports one T cell receptor (beta chain). Its antigen remains unidentified. Other nucleotide sequences from this sample produce the same CDR3. Germline CDR1 and CDR2: MNHEY and SMNVEV (reference sequence). V was pared by 3 bases and J by 5 bases, with 2 bases of the junction left unmatched. This CDR3 is 13 amino acids long. The method was immunoSEQ multiplex PCR; TCRdb's version includes in-frame clones alone and lacks a portion of them. The sample carries approximately 130,000 clones, more than 85% recorded once. The data belong to a study of T cell responses to AZD1222 COVID-19 vaccine. Looking at the study overall: Pooling was applied to second doses at about 4 or about 12 weeks. Regarding the study as a whole: Most donors were white British and more were female, and clonal diversity was possibly underestimated.

The specimen comprised peripheral blood, sampled on day 0 of AZD1222 vaccination. V usage is TRBV27 and J usage is TRBJ1-1, with TRBD1 matching 8 bases. The receptor comes from an adult in good health. The CDR3 loop reads CASSFRGPTEAFF. CDR3 sequence (DNA): TGTGCCAGCAGTTTCAGGGGGCCAACTGAAGCTTTCTTT.